These 13 T cell receptor beta chains originate from one sample sequenced in a study of blood T cell repertoires in COVID-19. The data were produced by immunoSEQ multiplex PCR, yet TCRdb's version contains in-frame clones alone and is incomplete. The repertoire holds around 59,000 clones, with 80% as singletons. Sequencing was carried out using peripheral blood. Source of these receptors: a man in his sixties with acute or convalescent COVID-19.

V is TRBV18 and J is TRBJ2-5; D possibly corresponds to TRBD1 (6 bases). Trimming stripped 3 bases from V and 2 bases from J, with 10 bases between. This CDR3 spans 14 amino acids. CDR1 KGHSH and CDR2 LQKENI come from the germline V gene. CDR3 coding DNA: TGTGCCAGCTCACCTTCCGGACAGCAAGAGACCCAGTACTTC. Translating gives CASSPSGQQETQYF.

This clone was picked up a small number of times. The V call is TRBV15, the J call TRBJ2-5; TRBD1 matches 8 bases. The CDR3 covers 15 residues. Per germline, CDR1 LNHNV and CDR2 YYDKDF (reference sequence). V lost 1 base, J lost 5 bases, and 6 bases stayed unmatched. CDR3 amino acids: CATSRGRTGIETQYF. The CDR3 DNA follows: TGTGCCACCAGCAGAGGGAGGACAGGGATTGAGACCCAGTACTTC.

The chain joins TRBV7-9 to TRBJ2-3, with TRBD2 identical over 7 bases. The CDR3 loop spans 13 amino acids. The germline gives CDR1 SEHNR, CDR2 FQNEAQ (reference sequence). Losses at the gene ends were 5 bases for V and 1 base for J; bases not matched to a gene: 0. CDR3 residues: CASSTSGTDTQYF. The DNA of the CDR3 is TGTGCCAGCAGCACTAGCGGCACAGATACGCAGTATTTT. The complete variable domain, with remaining parts taken from reference TRBV7-9 and TRBJ2-3, reads DTGVSQNPRHKITKRGQNVTFRCDPISEHNRLYWYRQTLGQGPEFLTYFQNEAQLEKSRLLSDRFSAERPKGSFSTLEIQRTEQGDSAMYLCASSTSGTDTQYFGPGTRLTVL.

The V and J genes are TRBV7-9 and TRBJ2-3; D possibly corresponds to TRBD1 (6 bases). The CDR3 runs to 14 residues. Trimming shortened V by 5 bases and J by 2 bases, and 11 bases separated the two germline ends. Germline CDR1 is SEHNR and CDR2 is FQNEAQ (reference sequence). The CDR3: CASSLYRDTDTQYF. The CDR3, as DNA: TGTGCCAGCAGCCTTTACAGGGACACAGATACGCAGTATTTT.

The chain joins TRBV10-3 to TRBJ1-2; 11 bases are shared with TRBD1. J was trimmed by 2 bases and V by 4 bases; bases with no gene match: 6. The CDR3 sequence is 16 residues long. Germline CDR1 reads ENHRY; CDR2 reads SYGVKD. The CDR3 protein is CAISAFGQGANYGYTF. The CDR3 coding sequence is TGTGCCATCAGTGCCTTCGGACAGGGGGCCAACTATGGCTACACCTTC.

This clone was detected once. The CDR3 protein is CASSSGGGTDTQYF. The CDR3, as DNA: TGTGCCAGCAGCTCCGGGGGGGGCACAGATACGCAGTATTTT. The chain employs TRBV7-3 and TRBJ2-3; 8 nucleotides match TRBD2. Germline assignment: CDR1 SGHTA and CDR2 FQGTGA. The CDR3 totals 14 residues. Trimming cost V 4 bases and J 1 base; bases outside gene matches: 1.

This sequence joins TRBV19 and TRBJ2-3; 7 positions agree with TRBD1. V gave up 5 bases and J gave up 5 bases; unmatched junction bases: 7. The length of the CDR3 is 14 residues. Germline V gives CDR1 LNHDA, CDR2 SQIVND (reference sequence). As DNA, the CDR3 is TGTGCCAGTAGTGGCATAGGGGGCAAAGATACGCAGTATTTT. Its translation is CASSGIGGKDTQYF.

The V call is TRBV19, the J call TRBJ1-3; 7 positions agree with TRBD1. The CDR3 loop spans 15 amino acids. CDR1 is LNHDA and CDR2 is SQIVND in the germline V gene (reference sequence). J lost 2 bases, V lost 5 bases, and 6 bases had no gene match. CDR3 sequence (DNA): TGTGCCAGTAGTTTAACAGGGGATGCTGGAAACACCATATATTTT. It translates to CASSLTGDAGNTIYF.

Details on this clone: Relative to the germline gene, one junction end is altered; a read error may explain this. The J gene is TRBJ1-3, the V gene TRBV11-2; unclear D gene. In germline, CDR1 is SGHAT, CDR2 FQNNGV. The CDR3 runs 12 residues. The DNA for the CDR3 is TGTGCCAGCAGCCGGCGGCTCGACCGCCCCATATTT. Protein sequence: CASSRRLDRPIF.

This clone came up a few times. The chain couples TRBV3-1 (or the pseudogene TRBV3-2) to TRBJ1-1, with no clear D. The CDR3 is 14 amino acids. CDR1 is LGHDT, CDR2 YNNKEL, per germline (reference sequence). Deletions cut 3 bases from V and 4 bases from J, with 12 bases between. CDR3 nucleotide sequence: TGTGCCAGCAGCCATAGTTTACAGATCACTGAAGCTTTCTTT. Translation gives CASSHSLQITEAFF.

V is TRBV29-1 and J is TRBJ1-4, with no clear D. The germline V gene has CDR1 SQVTM and CDR2 ANQGSEA. The CDR3 extends over 13 amino acids. Trimming stripped 6 bases from V and 6 bases from J, with 14 bases between. The CDR3 protein is CSVSRGLDEKLFF. The CDR3 DNA is TGCAGCGTCAGTCGGGGTTTGGATGAAAAACTGTTTTTT.

This clone was counted between two and nine times. This chain joins TRBV7-8 and TRBJ2-5, with D possibly being TRBD2 (7 bases). Per the germline V gene, CDR1 is SGHVS and CDR2 is FQNEAQ. The V end lost 3 bases, the J end lost 2 bases, and 13 bases lay between the germline ends. The length of the CDR3 is 15 residues. CDR3 DNA: TGTGCCAGCAGCTTCGGGGGGCCAAGACAAGAGACCCAGTACTTC. The encoded protein is CASSFGGPRQETQYF.

This clone was counted a single time. The V gene is TRBV6-5, the J gene TRBJ1-6; 7 nucleotides agree with TRBD1. Germline values: CDR1 MNHEY, CDR2 SVGAGI. CDR3 length: 14 amino acids. The V gene end was trimmed by 6 bases and the J gene end by 10 bases; junction bases not matched to a gene: 9. CDR3 amino acids: CASSDREEGSPLHF. The CDR3 region has the DNA TGTGCCAGCAGCGACAGGGAGGAAGGATCACCCCTCCACTTT.